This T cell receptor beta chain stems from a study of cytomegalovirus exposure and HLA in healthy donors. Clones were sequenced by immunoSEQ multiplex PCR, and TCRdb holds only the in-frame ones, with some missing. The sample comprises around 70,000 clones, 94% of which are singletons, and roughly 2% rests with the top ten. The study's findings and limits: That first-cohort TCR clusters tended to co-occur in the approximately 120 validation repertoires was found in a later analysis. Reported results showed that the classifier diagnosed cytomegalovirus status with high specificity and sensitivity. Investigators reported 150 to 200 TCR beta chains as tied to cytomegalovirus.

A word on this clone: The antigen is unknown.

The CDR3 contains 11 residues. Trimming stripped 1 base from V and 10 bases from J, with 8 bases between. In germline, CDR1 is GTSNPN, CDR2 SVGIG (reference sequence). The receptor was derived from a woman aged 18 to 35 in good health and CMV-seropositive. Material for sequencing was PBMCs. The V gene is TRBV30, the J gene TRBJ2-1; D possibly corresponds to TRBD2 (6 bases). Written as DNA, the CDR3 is TGTGCCTGGAGTGGGGGGGTAGAGCAGTTCTTC. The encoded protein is CAWSGGVEQFF.